Presented here are 31 T cell receptor beta chains from one specimen sequenced in a study of tumor-infiltrating lymphocytes in primary liver carcinoma. Synthesis of TCR beta cDNA was carried out from approximately 470 ng total RNA with a constant-region primer. Sequencing libraries for TCR beta derived from three nested multiplex PCR rounds that used slightly modified ARM-PCR. TRBV1-TRBV30 forward and Cbeta reverse primers drove the first two approximately 10-cycle rounds. TCRdb independently ran MiXCR on the multiplex PCR reads; one entry per CDR3 protein. The sample holds some 120,000 distinct CDR3 sequences, 50% to 80% seen once. Total RNA and DNA came together from about 21-30 mg of bulk tissue without cell sorting. Sequenced input: liver tumor tissue from sampling region 3. Stated subset: tumor region T3, left-lateral pole. These TCRs come from a woman aged 55-70 years with primary liver carcinoma and hepatitis B virus infection.

This clonotype was detected only once. Given a much more abundant clone one base away, this may be a read error. V usage is TRBV12-3 or TRBV12-4 and J usage is TRBJ1-5; D gene unclear. V was cut by 7 bases and J by 7 bases, with 11 bases left in between. The CDR3 has 12 amino acids. In nucleotides, the CDR3 is TGTGCCAGCAATCCTGGGGTCCAGCCCCAGCATTTT. As protein: CASNPGVQPQHF.

To note about this clonotype: This may arise from a read error, as a much more abundant clone is one base away. The chain joins TRBV5-1 to TRBJ1-2; 7 nucleotides line up with TRBD1. There are 17 residues in the CDR3. The germline CDR1 and CDR2 sequences are SGHRS and YFSETQ. CDR3 residues: CTSSLRGEDRETRGYTF. Written as DNA, the CDR3 is TGCACCAGCAGCTTGCGGGGGGAAGACAGGGAAACTCGTGGCTACACCTTC.

Note on this clonotype: A read error is possible here, since a much larger clone lies one base away. The V and J genes are TRBV12-3 or TRBV12-4 and TRBJ1-5; the D gene is possibly TRBD1 (6 bases). This CDR3 is 15 amino acids long. CDR3 coding DNA: TGTGCCAGCAGTTTGCGGGGGGCAAGCAATCAGTCCCAGCATTTT. Translation: CASSLRGASNQSQHF.

The rearrangement links TRBV9 to TRBJ2-1; 7 bases map to TRBD2. Looked up from germline, CDR1 is SGDLS and CDR2 is YYNGEE. V gave up 3 bases and J gave up 9 bases; unmatched junction bases: 18. The CDR3 loop spans 17 amino acids. CDR3 sequence reads: CASSETLGGIAGSEQFF. The CDR3 DNA reads as TGTGCCAGCAGCGAGACCCTCGGGGGAATAGCGGGTAGTGAGCAGTTCTTC.

Turning to this clonotype: A much larger clone differs from this one at a single base, so this may be a read error. CDR3 DNA: TGTGCCAGCACCTTTCGGGGCTCTGAAGCTTTCTTT. It codes for CASTFRGSEAFF. This rearrangement joins TRBV5-6 to TRBJ1-1, with a possible D match to TRBD1 (5 bases). CDR3 size: 12 residues. V was cut by 6 bases and J by 6 bases, with 12 bases left in between. The germline V gene encodes CDR1 SGHDT and CDR2 YYEEEE.

With respect to this clonotype: Compared with germline, one end of the junction differs, possibly owing to a read error. This chain links TRBV11-3 with TRBJ2-1; a weak D match, TRBD1 (6 bases). This CDR3 has 13 residues. The V gene's germline CDR1 is SGHNT and CDR2 YENEEA. In DNA, the CDR3 is TGTGCCAGCAGGGGGGCCGGATACAATGAGCGGTTCTTC. Its protein is CASRGAGYNERFF. The full variable domain, its missing parts supplied by reference TRBV11-3 and TRBJ2-1, is EAGVVQSPRYKIIEKKQPVAFWCNPISGHNTLYWYLQNLGQGPELLIRYENEEAVDDSQLPKDRFSAERLKGVDSTLKIQPAELGDSAVYLCASRGAGYNERFFGPGTRLTVL.

Turning to this clonotype: One end of the junction fails to match germline, which may point to a read error. The CDR3 here is CASRIGTDTQYF. As DNA, the CDR3 is TGTGCCAGCAGGATCGGCACAGATACACAGTATTTT. The V and J genes are TRBV12-3 or TRBV12-4 and TRBJ2-3, with unresolved D. This CDR3 has 12 residues.

On this clonotype itself: A read error may explain this, as a much larger clone is one base away. V and J are TRBV28 and TRBJ1-4, with 10 positions matching TRBD1. Germline CDR1 is MDHEN and CDR2 is SYDVKM. This CDR3 is built from 17 residues. The CDR3 sequence is CASSLSGTGATNERLFF. As DNA, the CDR3 is TGTGCCAGCAGTTTATCCGGGACAGGGGCAACTAATGAAAGACTGTTTTTT. The full variable domain, its missing parts supplied by reference TRBV28 and TRBJ1-4, is DVKVTQSSRYLVKRTGEKVFLECVQDMDHENMFWYRQDPGLGLRLIYFSYDVKMKEKGDIPEGYSVSREKKERFSLILESASTNQTSMYLCASSLSGTGATNERLFFGSGTQLSVL.

On this clonotype itself: Compared with germline, one end of the junction differs, possibly owing to a read error. The chain uses TRBV6-6 and TRBJ2-1; D gene ambiguous. CDR1 is MNHNY and CDR2 is SVGAGI in the germline V gene (reference sequence). The CDR3 length is 14 residues. This CDR3 reads CASSQKGRVTEQLF. The CDR3 bases are TGTGCCAGCAGTCAAAAAGGTCGGGTGACTGAGCAGCTCTTC.

As concerns this clonotype: One end of the junction varies from germline; a read error may be responsible. V is TRBV11-3 and J is TRBJ1-1, with 8 bases matching TRBD1. The CDR3 has 13 residues. Germline-derived CDR1 and CDR2 are SGHNT and YENEEA. CDR3 residues: CARNRQGNTEAFF. CDR3 in DNA: TGTGCCAGGAACCGACAGGGGAACACTGAGGCTTTCTTT.

A remark on this clonotype: This may arise from a read error, as a much more abundant clone is one base away. V gene TRBV12-3 or TRBV12-4 combines with J gene TRBJ1-2; D may be TRBD1 (5 bases). This CDR3 comprises 12 residues. The CDR3 DNA sequence: TGTGTCAGCCCAGGGACCAACTATGGCTACACCTTC. As protein: CVSPGTNYGYTF.

Turning to this clonotype: It may be a read error: a sequence one base away is much more abundant. The rearrangement links TRBV4-2 to TRBJ2-1, with 11 nucleotides matching TRBD2. Germline V gene lookup returns CDR1 LGHNA and CDR2 YNFKEQ. The CDR3 is made up of 16 amino acids. Here the CDR3 DNA reads TGTGCCAGCAGCCAATCTCTAGCGGGAGGTAGAAATGGGCAGTTCTTC. Translation gives CASSQSLAGGRNGQFF.

This clonotype was recorded only once. At one end the junction does not follow the germline gene, possibly because of a read error. The chain has TRBV5-1 and TRBJ2-7, with unresolved D. The CDR3 sequence is 14 residues long. Germline assignment: CDR1 SGHRS and CDR2 YFSETQ. The CDR3 nucleotides read TGCGTCAGCAGTCTCCAGTCCCGTGCCTACGAGCAGTACTTC. The encoded protein is CVSSLQSRAYEQYF.

Concerning this clonotype: One end of the junction does not line up with germline, which may come from a read error. The V and J genes are TRBV5-4 and TRBJ2-2; 13 positions match TRBD2. Per the germline V gene, CDR1 is SGHNT and CDR2 is YYREEE (reference sequence). This CDR3 is 16 amino acids long. The CDR3 protein is CASSIGTSGNTEEPFF. The CDR3 nucleotides read TGTGCCAGCAGCATCGGGACTAGCGGGAACACCGAGGAGCCGTTTTTT. Filled out from reference TRBV5-4 and TRBJ2-2, the complete variable domain reads ETGVTQSPTHLIKTRGQQVTLRCSSQSGHNTVSWYQQALGQGPQFIFQYYREEENGRGNFPPRFSGLQFPNYSSELNVNALELDDSALYLCASSIGTSGNTEEPFFGEGSRLTVL.

This clonotype counts as medium-sized. This sequence joins TRBV4-2 and TRBJ2-1; D is perhaps TRBD2 (6 bases). Germline CDR1 is LGHNA and CDR2 is YNFKEQ. Trimming shortened V by 0 bases and J by 2 bases, and 11 bases separated the two germline ends. The CDR3 spans 16 residues. The CDR3: CASSQDGGDPYNEQFF. CDR3 coding DNA: TGTGCCAGCAGCCAAGATGGAGGGGACCCCTACAATGAGCAGTTCTTC.

The chain carries TRBV11-3 and TRBJ1-2; D is uncertain. The CDR3 totals 15 residues. From germline, CDR1 is SGHNT and CDR2 YENEEA. This CDR3 is CTSSPKENPNYGYTF. The CDR3 DNA sequence: TGTACTAGCAGCCCAAAAGAGAATCCTAACTATGGCTACACCTTC.

This clonotype was seen ten or more times. V gene TRBV6-2 or TRBV6-3 combines with J gene TRBJ2-3; 8 bases are a match to TRBD2. Looked up from germline, CDR1 is MNHEY and CDR2 is SVGEGT. The CDR3 contains 16 residues. V dropped 4 bases and J dropped 1; count of bases not matched to a gene: 7. The CDR3 protein is CASSFIAGSRTDTQYF. CDR3 bases: TGTGCCAGCAGTTTTATAGCGGGATCGCGCACAGATACGCAGTATTTT.

This clonotype was recorded at least ten times. V usage is TRBV10-3 and J usage is TRBJ1-1, with D uncertain. The CDR3 spans 13 residues. Trimming stripped 6 bases from V and 0 bases from J, with 8 bases between. CDR1 ENHRY and CDR2 SYGVKD come from the germline V gene. The CDR3 DNA reads TGTGCCATCAGCGAGGATGTGAACACTGAAGCTTTCTTT. Its translation is CAISEDVNTEAFF.

For this clonotype: A read error may produce the germline difference seen at one junction end. The V and J genes are TRBV6-1 and TRBJ2-6; 8 bases agree with TRBD1. Germline loops: CDR1 MNHNS, CDR2 SASEGT. This CDR3 comprises 17 residues. The CDR3 region is CAISEGQGALGANVLTF. In DNA form, the CDR3 reads TGTGCCATCAGTGAAGGTCAGGGGGCCCTTGGAGCTAACGTCCTGACTTTC.

For this clonotype: One end of the junction does not line up with germline, which may come from a read error. The rearrangement uses TRBV6-6 and TRBJ2-5, with TRBD2 as a possible D gene (6 bases). CDR1 is MNHNY, CDR2 SVGAGI, per germline (reference sequence). The CDR3 covers 15 residues. Here the CDR3 DNA reads TGTGCCAGCAGTTACTACGGGGGTCGGCAAGAGGCCCAGTACTTC. It encodes CASSYYGGRQEAQYF.

The gene calls are TRBV11-2 and TRBJ2-7; TRBD2 might be the D (6 bases). The CDR3 runs 15 residues. The germline gives CDR1 SGHAT, CDR2 FQNNGV. Trimming shortened V by 3 bases and J by 7 bases, and 19 bases separated the two germline ends. Here the CDR3 reads CASSFTSQQAGEQYF. DNA of the CDR3: TGTGCCAGCAGCTTCACCTCACAGCAGGCGGGGGAGCAGTACTTC.

In this sample, this clonotype turned up once. One end of the junction fails to match germline, which may point to a read error. This chain links TRBV12-3 or TRBV12-4 with TRBJ2-5; perhaps TRBD2 as D (6 bases). CDR3 length equals 15 residues. DNA for the CDR3: TGTGACAGCAGATTAGTGGGAGGATTTCAAGAGACCCAGTACTTC. Encoded protein: CDSRLVGGFQETQYF.

The V and J genes are TRBV14 and TRBJ1-1; D is unresolved. CDR1 and CDR2 (germline): SGHDN, FVKESK. The ends were cut back, 3 bases at V and 0 bases at J, with 11 bases in the middle. The CDR3 extends over 15 amino acids. The CDR3 is CASSHQRRMNTEAFF. The CDR3 DNA reads TGTGCCAGCAGCCACCAGCGACGGATGAACACTGAAGCTTTCTTT.

On this clonotype itself: It is likely a read error, because the conserved phenylalanine at the end of the CDR3 is missing. The chain couples TRBV29-1 to TRBJ1-1, with D perhaps matching TRBD1 (5 bases). This CDR3 region has 12 residues. Per germline, CDR1 SQVTM and CDR2 ANQGSEA. CDR3 bases: TGCAGCGTTGGACAGTTGAACACGGAAGCTTTCGTT. Translated: CSVGQLNTEAFV.

This clonotype appeared many times. This chain links TRBV11-2 with TRBJ2-1; 7 nucleotides match TRBD1. Per germline, CDR1 SGHAT and CDR2 FQNNGV. Trimming cost V 5 bases and J 4 bases; bases outside gene matches: 17. CDR3 length equals 18 residues. CDR3 sequence reads: CASSNRPLTLQGYNEQFF. In DNA form, the CDR3 reads TGTGCCAGCAGCAATCGACCCCTCACTCTACAGGGGTACAATGAGCAGTTCTTC.

This chain links TRBV11-2 with TRBJ2-1; maybe TRBD2 (6 bases). The CDR3 length is 13 residues. Trimming cost V 7 bases and J 12 bases, with 19 bases left between them. The germline CDR1 and CDR2 sequences are SGHAT and FQNNGV. CDR3 in amino acids: CASNLPGTPRQFF. The CDR3 DNA sequence: TGTGCCAGCAACTTGCCTGGGACTCCCCGGCAGTTCTTC.

This clonotype was seen more than once but under ten times. V is TRBV12-3 or TRBV12-4 and J is TRBJ2-7, with 11 bases matching TRBD2. J was trimmed by 4 bases and V by 1 base; bases with no gene match: 6. The CDR3 length is 16 residues. For the CDR3, the DNA is TGTGCCAGCAGTTTAGGGCGACTAGCGGGAACGTACGAGCAGTACTTC. It yields the protein CASSLGRLAGTYEQYF.

The V and J genes are TRBV20-1 and TRBJ2-2; D remains unclear. This CDR3 has 12 amino acids. Germline values: CDR1 DFQATT, CDR2 SNEGSKA (reference sequence). V was clipped by 5 bases and J by 7 bases, with 11 bases between them. The CDR3 region is CSAGGRVGELFF. CDR3 nucleotide sequence: TGCAGTGCTGGCGGAAGGGTCGGGGAGCTGTTTTTT.

A few counts support this clonotype. The chain carries TRBV24-1 and TRBJ2-2; D is perhaps TRBD2 (6 bases). Germline V gene sequence: CDR1 KGHDR, CDR2 SFDVKD. V lost 6 bases and J lost 6, with 16 bases in between. There are 15 residues in the CDR3. The DNA of the CDR3 is TGTGCCACCAGTCCGGCAACAACTAGCCCCGGGGAGCTGTTTTTT. Its translation is CATSPATTSPGELFF.

Notes on this clonotype: A read error is likely, as this CDR3 ends without the conserved phenylalanine or tryptophan. The chain joins TRBV28 to TRBJ1-1; TRBD1 agrees at 9 bases. The V gene end was trimmed by 5 bases and the J gene end by 2 bases; junction bases not matched to a gene: 6. This CDR3 spans 15 amino acids. CDR1 and CDR2 (germline): MDHEN, SYDVKM. The CDR3 loop is CASSPMGQGNTEAFL. For the CDR3, the DNA is TGTGCCAGCAGTCCGATGGGACAGGGTAACACTGAAGCTTTCCTT.

This clonotype was seen a handful of times. A single base separates this from a much larger clone, so it may be a read error. This rearrangement joins TRBV12-3 or TRBV12-4 to TRBJ2-6; a possible D gene is TRBD1 (5 bases). This CDR3 region has 15 residues. The CDR3 DNA sequence: TGTGCCAGCAGTCAAGGAGTCTCTGGGGCCAACGTCCCGACTTTC. This encodes CASSQGVSGANVPTF.